Described below is a single T cell receptor beta chain sequence and its context. The sample originates from a study of cytomegalovirus exposure and HLA in healthy donors. This CDR3 region has 12 residues. Germline values: CDR1 KGHSH, CDR2 LQKENI. Trimming cost V 3 bases and J 11 bases, with 14 bases left between them. Measured with immunoSEQ multiplex PCR; TCRdb has only the in-frame clones, and not every one. The data show more than 85,000 clones, about 92% seen once. The TCR was taken from a woman in her late teens or twenties in good health and CMV-seronegative. Sequencing was performed on PBMCs. The V call is TRBV18, the J call TRBJ2-7, with D tentatively TRBD2 (5 bases). CDR3 bases: TGTGCCAGCTCACCCGGGCTGCGGGTGGAGTACTTC. Residues: CASSPGLRVEYF.